One and the same sample provided the 2 T cell receptor beta chains below, sequenced in a study of human T cells and chemical hapten exposure. The time point: patch test 3, about 24 weeks after DPC sensitization. Stated treatment: therapeutic diphenylcyclopropenone sensitization with weekly scalp DPC. It was unfractionated whole blood from which total RNA was extracted. TCRdb analysed the RACE reads with MiXCR anew, one entry per CDR3 protein. The table lists 35,000 to 45,000 distinct CDR3 sequences, about an eighth of them singletons. Sample: whole blood, taken in connection with sensitization to the hapten diphenylcyclopropenone (DPC). These receptors all come from a woman aged 35 to 49 with alopecia areata. Some clones in this sample may be carry-over from other donors' samples.

This clonotype was detected many times. The chain is built from TRBV5-5 and TRBJ1-6; D gene uncertain. V dropped 0 bases and J dropped 6 bases, with 10 bases sitting between them. The CDR3 is 15 residues long. Germline CDR1 is SGHKS and CDR2 is YYEKEE (reference sequence). The CDR3 is CASSLEQLPNSPLHF. CDR3 nucleotides: TGTGCCAGCAGCTTGGAACAGTTACCTAATTCACCCCTCCACTTT.

This clonotype has more than one count but fewer than ten. The chain employs TRBV2 and TRBJ1-4; perhaps TRBD1 as D (6 bases). V was shortened by 10 bases and J by 4 bases, with 16 bases between the two germline ends. CDR1 is SNHLY, CDR2 FYNNEI, per germline. The CDR3 has 14 residues. The CDR3 spells CATRETGFNEKLFF. CDR3 DNA sequence: TGTGCCACCAGGGAGACAGGCTTTAATGAAAAACTGTTTTTT.